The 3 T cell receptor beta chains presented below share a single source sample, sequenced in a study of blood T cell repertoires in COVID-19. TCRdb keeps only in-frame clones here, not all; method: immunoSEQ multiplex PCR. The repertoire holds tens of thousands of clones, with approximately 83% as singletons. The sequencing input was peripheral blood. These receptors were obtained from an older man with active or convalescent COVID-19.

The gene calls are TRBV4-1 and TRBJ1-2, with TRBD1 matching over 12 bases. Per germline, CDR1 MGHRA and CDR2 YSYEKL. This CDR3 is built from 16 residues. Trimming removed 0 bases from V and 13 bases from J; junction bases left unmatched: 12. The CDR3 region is CASSQDQAGQGAARTF. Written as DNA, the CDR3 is TGCGCCAGCAGCCAAGATCAGGCGGGACAGGGGGCAGCGCGCACCTTC.

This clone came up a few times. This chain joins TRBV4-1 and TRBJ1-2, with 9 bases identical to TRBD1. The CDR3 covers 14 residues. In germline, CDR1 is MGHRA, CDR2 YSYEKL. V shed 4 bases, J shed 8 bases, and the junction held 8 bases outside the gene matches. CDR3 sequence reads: CASSPQTGGGGYTF. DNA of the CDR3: TGCGCCAGCAGCCCTCAGACAGGGGGAGGGGGCTACACCTTC.

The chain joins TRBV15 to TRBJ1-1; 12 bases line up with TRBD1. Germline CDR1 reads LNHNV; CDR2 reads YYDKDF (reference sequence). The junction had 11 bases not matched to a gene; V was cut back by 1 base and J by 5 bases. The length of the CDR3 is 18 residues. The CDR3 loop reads CATSRGRPGQGAWTEAFF. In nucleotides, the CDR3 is TGTGCCACCAGCAGAGGTCGTCCGGGACAGGGGGCTTGGACTGAAGCTTTCTTT.